Listed here are 15 T cell receptor beta chains from one sample, sequenced in a study of blood T cell repertoires in COVID-19. Generated by immunoSEQ multiplex PCR, the TCRdb table keeps only in-frame clones and is missing some. The top ten clones hold roughly an eighth of a sample with 250,000 to 350,000 clones, about nine tenths of them seen once. Input material: peripheral blood. The receptors come from a woman aged 60-75 years with acute or convalescent COVID-19.

In this sample, this clone turned up once. The J gene is TRBJ1-5, the V gene TRBV2; no definite D call. V lost 2 bases and J lost 0, with 5 bases in between. The germline gives CDR1 SNHLY, CDR2 FYNNEI. This CDR3 region has 14 residues. The CDR3 nucleotides read TGTGCCAGCAGTGAACGTAATAGCAATCAGCCCCAGCATTTT. Translated, it gives CASSERNSNQPQHF.

This chain uses TRBV6-5 with TRBJ2-2; 10 bases agree with TRBD1. Looked up from germline, CDR1 is MNHEY and CDR2 is SVGAGI. With V trimmed by 5 bases and J by 4 bases, 1 base remained unmatched. The CDR3 runs to 14 residues. CDR3 nucleotides: TGTGCCAGCAGTCGGACAGGGGGCACCGGGGAGCTGTTTTTT. It encodes CASSRTGGTGELFF.

The chain is built from TRBV5-5 and TRBJ2-7; possible D gene TRBD2, 5 bases. This CDR3 contains 16 residues. Germline-derived CDR1 and CDR2 are SGHKS and YYEKEE (reference sequence). Trimming removed 0 bases at V and 4 bases at J, with 17 bases between. CDR3: CASSLGTGKNAYEQYF. CDR3 nucleotide sequence: TGTGCCAGCAGCTTGGGTACCGGGAAGAACGCGTACGAGCAGTACTTC.

The genes are TRBV5-1 and TRBJ2-3; 9 nucleotides align to TRBD1. The CDR3 contains 16 residues. Trimming took 5 bases from V and 1 from J; bases not matched to a gene: 8. Germline V lookup: CDR1 SGHRS, CDR2 YFSETQ. CDR3 nucleotide sequence: TGCGCCAGCAGTTCCGGGACAGGGATCGGCACAGATACGCAGTATTTT. It encodes CASSSGTGIGTDTQYF.

V gene TRBV15 combines with J gene TRBJ2-7; D unresolved. Germline assignment: CDR1 LNHNV and CDR2 YYDKDF (reference sequence). V was trimmed by 4 bases and J by 3 bases, leaving 13 bases between them. The CDR3 contains 14 residues. The CDR3 loop reads CATSIGSRFYEQYF. The DNA for the CDR3 is TGTGCCACCAGCATTGGGTCCAGGTTCTACGAGCAGTACTTC.

The chain is built from TRBV11-3 and TRBJ2-2; D is uncertain. Trimming left V 0 bases short and J 4 bases short, with 6 bases between. Germline V gene lookup returns CDR1 SGHNT and CDR2 YENEEA. There are 14 residues in the CDR3. The CDR3 DNA reads TGTGCCAGCAGCTTAGATCCTGTCACCGGGGAGCTGTTTTTT. Translating gives CASSLDPVTGELFF.

This clone was seen just once. The genes are TRBV7-9 and TRBJ2-2; 7 bases are a match to TRBD2. With 5 bases clipped from V and 0 bases from J, the junction kept 3 bases outside the gene matches. This CDR3 has 15 amino acids. The V gene's germline CDR1 is SEHNR and CDR2 FQNEAQ (reference sequence). The CDR3 nucleotides are TGTGCCAGCAGCCTCAGCGGGGCGAACACCGGGGAGCTGTTTTTT. Its protein is CASSLSGANTGELFF.

The chain employs TRBV6-6 and TRBJ2-5, with D possibly being TRBD1 (6 bases). Germline V gene sequence: CDR1 MNHNY, CDR2 SVGAGI (reference sequence). This CDR3 has 14 amino acids. V dropped 5 bases and J dropped 10 bases, with 20 bases sitting between them. The CDR3 bases are TGTGCCAGCAGTCGGACAGTACAAACAAGGAGCCAGTACTTC. It codes for CASSRTVQTRSQYF.

The rearrangement joins TRBV10-1 to TRBJ1-6, with 9 bases that match TRBD1. This CDR3 is 18 amino acids long. V was pared by 6 bases and J by 6 bases, with 15 bases of the junction left unmatched. Germline CDR1 is WNHNN and CDR2 is SYGVQD (reference sequence). The CDR3 DNA is TGCGCCAGCAGGCCCTATTTAACAGGGGGCTTGTCTAATTCACCCCTCCACTTT. Protein product: CASRPYLTGGLSNSPLHF.

The CDR3 DNA follows: TGTGCCAGCAGCTTAGTTCCCCGACAGGGTATCTACAATGAGCAGTTCTTC. Encoded protein: CASSLVPRQGIYNEQFF. V usage is TRBV7-9 and J usage is TRBJ2-1, with 7 bases identical to TRBD1. In germline, CDR1 is SEHNR, CDR2 FQNEAQ (reference sequence). The CDR3 is 17 residues long. Unmatched junction bases numbered 9, after V lost 1 base and J lost 3 bases.

This clone was seen only once. The rearrangement joins TRBV28 to TRBJ1-6; TRBD1 agrees at 9 bases. Per the germline V gene, CDR1 is MDHEN and CDR2 is SYDVKM. The ends lost 3 bases at V and 14 bases at J; junction bases unmatched: 8. CDR3 length: 14 residues. The CDR3 DNA is TGTGCCAGCAGTTTTGGGACAGGGAGCGGCACCCTCCACTTT. It is translated as CASSFGTGSGTLHF.

The rearrangement links TRBV7-2 to TRBJ1-6; maybe TRBD1 (5 bases). V gave up 5 bases and J gave up 14 bases, with 13 bases separating them. The CDR3 runs to 12 residues. Germline V CDR1 and CDR2: SGHTA, FQGNSA. The CDR3 here is CASSPPGGALHF. CDR3 nucleotide sequence: TGTGCCAGCAGCCCACCTGGGGGGGCCCTCCACTTT.

This rearrangement joins TRBV7-9 to TRBJ2-7; perhaps TRBD1 as D (5 bases). Germline CDR1 reads SEHNR; CDR2 reads FQNEAQ (reference sequence). This CDR3 has 14 residues. Trimming removed 1 base at V and 5 bases at J, with 12 bases between. The CDR3 here is CASSLGSLGHEQYF. The CDR3 DNA reads as TGTGCCAGCAGCTTAGGGTCGTTGGGGCACGAGCAGTACTTC.

The V call is TRBV29-1, the J call TRBJ1-4; 10 bases are shared with TRBD1. The CDR3 consists of 17 residues. Germline loops: CDR1 SQVTM, CDR2 ANQGSEA. The J segment lost 5 bases and the V segment lost 6 bases, leaving 15 bases of the junction unmatched. As DNA, the CDR3 is TGCAGCGTAGAGCCGAACTTAGGGACAGGGGAGAATGAAAAACTGTTTTTT. Translating it yields CSVEPNLGTGENEKLFF.

The chain links TRBV9 to TRBJ2-3, with a weak D call TRBD2 (6 bases). The CDR3 extends over 16 amino acids. Trimming removed 1 base at V and 2 bases at J, with 14 bases between. In germline, CDR1 is SGDLS, CDR2 YYNGEE. The CDR3 bases are TGTGCCAGCAGCGTAAGGTCGGGACTGATCACAGATACGCAGTATTTT. The encoded protein is CASSVRSGLITDTQYF.